Listed here are 9 T cell receptor beta chains from one sample, sequenced in a study of PD-1 blockade in classical Hodgkin lymphoma. Assay used: immunoSEQ multiplex PCR; TCRdb lists only in-frame clones, some missing. The table includes about 6,000 clones, around half detected once. After autologous stem cell transplantation all patients relapsed, and prior brentuximab vedotin exposure differed between cohorts. Magnetic negative selection was used to purify CD8+ T cells from thawed PBMCs. Sample: CD8+ T cells from blood, taken at baseline. These receptors all stem from a human donor with classical Hodgkin lymphoma.

The rearrangement links TRBV2 to TRBJ1-5; D unresolved. The CDR3 has 13 residues. Germline CDR1 and CDR2: SNHLY and FYNNEI. Trimming removed 6 bases from V and 2 bases from J, with 8 bases in between. CDR3 sequence reads: CASSLRGNQPQHF. CDR3 nucleotides: TGTGCCAGCAGCCTCCGGGGCAATCAGCCCCAGCATTTT. The variable domain in full, completed from reference TRBV2 and TRBJ1-5, reads EPEVTQTPSHQVTQMGQEVILRCVPISNHLYFYWYRQILGQKVEFLVSFYNNEISEKSEIFDDQFSVERPDGSNFTLKIRSTKLEDSAMYFCASSLRGNQPQHFGDGTRLSIL.

By share, this clone ranks as medium-sized. The chain carries TRBV7-2 and TRBJ2-5; 11 bases line up with TRBD1. The CDR3 is 16 amino acids. The V gene end was trimmed by 4 bases and the J gene end by 5 bases; junction bases not matched to a gene: 9. The germline V gene has CDR1 SGHTA and CDR2 FQGNSA. The DNA of the CDR3 is TGTGCCAGCAGCTCGCCGGGACAGGGGGTTCGGGAGACCCAGTACTTC. It translates to CASSSPGQGVRETQYF.

V gene TRBV19 combines with J gene TRBJ1-4; D is possibly TRBD1 (5 bases). Germline CDR1 and CDR2: LNHDA and SQIVND (reference sequence). V was shortened by 8 bases and J by 8 bases, with 15 bases between the two germline ends. The CDR3 totals 13 residues. The CDR3 protein is CASPTHRGEKLFF. The CDR3 bases are TGTGCCAGTCCTACCCACCGGGGGGAAAAACTGTTTTTT. Together with reference TRBV19 and TRBJ1-4, the CDR3 gives the full variable domain: DGGITQSPKYLFRKEGQNVTLSCEQNLNHDAMYWYRQDPGQGLRLIYYSQIVNDFQKGDIAEGYSVSREKKESFPLTVTSAQKNPTAFYLCASPTHRGEKLFFGSGTQLSVL.

The J gene is TRBJ2-2, the V gene TRBV27; D not certain. The CDR3 totals 12 residues. Deletions cut 2 bases from V and 7 bases from J, with 5 bases between. Looked up from germline, CDR1 is MNHEY and CDR2 is SMNVEV (reference sequence). CDR3 residues: CASSLISGELFF. The CDR3 nucleotides are TGTGCCAGCAGTTTAATTAGCGGGGAGCTGTTTTTT.

This clone has a handful of counts. The rearrangement uses TRBV10-3 and TRBJ2-3, with TRBD2 matching over 9 bases. Trimming took 3 bases from V and 6 from J; bases not matched to a gene: 7. Germline CDR1 reads ENHRY; CDR2 reads SYGVKD. The CDR3 has 15 amino acids. CDR3 protein: CAISDPSGTRDTQYF. In DNA, the CDR3 is TGTGCCATCAGTGACCCTAGCGGGACGAGGGATACGCAGTATTTT.

The chain links TRBV25-1 to TRBJ1-2; a weak D match, TRBD1 (6 bases). V lost 1 base and J 8 bases, leaving 14 bases between the germline ends. This CDR3 contains 14 residues. CDR1 and CDR2 (germline): MGHDK, SYGVNS. The chain's CDR3 is CASSELGVQGGYTF. In nucleotides, the CDR3 is TGTGCCAGCAGTGAATTGGGGGTGCAGGGGGGCTACACCTTC.

This clone was picked up a small number of times. V gene TRBV4-2 combines with J gene TRBJ1-5; D unclear. The CDR3 runs to 16 residues. CDR1 is LGHNA and CDR2 is YNFKEQ in the germline V gene. Trimming cost V 2 bases and J 4 bases, with 15 bases left between them. The CDR3 sequence: CASSQTPTALNQPQHF. The CDR3 nucleotides are TGTGCCAGCAGCCAAACCCCGACGGCCCTAAATCAGCCCCAGCATTTT.

This sequence joins TRBV15 and TRBJ1-1; tentatively, D is TRBD1 (6 bases). This CDR3 region has 15 residues. V lost 0 bases and J lost 5, with 13 bases in between. Germline CDR1 reads LNHNV; CDR2 reads YYDKDF (reference sequence). Here the CDR3 reads CATSRDRGPLTEAFF. The DNA for the CDR3 is TGTGCCACCAGCAGAGACAGGGGCCCTCTGACTGAAGCTTTCTTT.

The rearrangement uses TRBV11-2 and TRBJ2-5; a weak D match, TRBD2 (5 bases). The J call is in doubt because the DNA end fits TRBJ2-7 better. The CDR3 runs 12 residues. Germline loops: CDR1 SGHAT, CDR2 FQNNGV. The CDR3 loop reads CASRLGDYEQYF. In DNA form, the CDR3 reads TGTGCCAGCAGACTAGGAGACTACGAGCAGTACTTC.